One sample yielded the 4 T cell receptor beta chains listed below, sequenced in a study of cytomegalovirus exposure and HLA in healthy donors. The PCR made use of 60 Vbeta and 13 Jbeta primers. Sequenced by immunoSEQ multiplex PCR; TCRdb stores in-frame clones only, minus some. The data contain around 140,000 clones, more than 60% of them singletons. What was sequenced was PBMCs. The receptors originated from a female donor in good health and CMV-seronegative.

The chain has TRBV5-4 and TRBJ2-7; D call uncertain. The CDR3 runs 13 residues. Trimming took off 0 bases at V and 2 bases at J, with 6 bases between the two ends. Per germline, CDR1 SGHNT and CDR2 YYREEE (reference sequence). CDR3 sequence reads: CASSLGGTYEQYF. The CDR3 bases are TGTGCCAGCAGCTTGGGCGGTACCTACGAGCAGTACTTC.

The V gene is TRBV19, the J gene TRBJ1-2; no clear D gene. Germline CDR1 is LNHDA and CDR2 is SQIVND (reference sequence). There are 11 residues in the CDR3. The V end lost 6 bases, the J end lost 8 bases, and 10 bases lay between the germline ends. DNA for the CDR3: TGTGCCAGTAGATGGCAGCGAGGCTACACCTTC. Its protein product is CASRWQRGYTF. The complete variable domain, with remaining parts taken from reference TRBV19 and TRBJ1-2, reads DGGITQSPKYLFRKEGQNVTLSCEQNLNHDAMYWYRQDPGQGLRLIYYSQIVNDFQKGDIAEGYSVSREKKESFPLTVTSAQKNPTAFYLCASRWQRGYTFGSGTRLTVV.

This clone was recorded only once. The rearrangement links TRBV5-1 to TRBJ1-6, with D tentatively TRBD1 (5 bases). V dropped 4 bases and J dropped 5 bases, with 16 bases sitting between them. Germline V gene lookup returns CDR1 SGHRS and CDR2 YFSETQ. This CDR3 contains 16 residues. CDR3 loop: CASSPGGNINNSPLHF. The CDR3 DNA sequence: TGCGCCAGCAGCCCGGGGGGGAATATCAATAATTCACCCCTCCACTTT.

Notes on this clone: Other DNA variants within this sample encode the same CDR3. This rearrangement joins TRBV2 to TRBJ1-1; D unresolved. Germline assignment: CDR1 SNHLY and CDR2 FYNNEI. CDR3 length: 12 residues. Trimming removed 7 bases at V and 11 bases at J, with 17 bases between. CDR3 protein: CASTPSGEGAFF. The CDR3 nucleotides read TGTGCCAGCACCCCGTCCGGGGAAGGGGCTTTCTTT.